The clone carrying this TCR beta chain occurred many times. The antigen remains unidentified. Trimming cost V 2 bases and J 10 bases, with 15 bases left between them. The CDR3 loop spans 14 amino acids. CDR1 and CDR2 (germline): MNHEY, SVGEGT. The sample originates from a study of glioma-infiltrating T cells. TCR alpha and beta CDR3 regions were amplified from RNA using iRepertoire nested multiplex PCR. For one-step reverse transcription and amplification, about 90-450 ng of tissue mRNA or PBMC total RNA was used. TCRdb independently ran MiXCR on the multiplex PCR reads; one entry per CDR3 protein. The sample has around 150,000 distinct CDR3 sequences; more than 35% are singletons. Study-level points and caveats: Above-expected tissue-blood divergence occurred in all gliomas, most in low-grade ones. CDR3 overlap between tissue and blood was very small.

Sample: glioma tissue, nonneoplastic brain tissue, or PBMCs (not recorded which). J is TRBJ2-1 and V is TRBV6-2 or TRBV6-3; D is unresolved. This receptor was identified in a human donor with low-grade glioma or glioblastoma, undergoing nonglioma brain surgery, or in good health (not recorded which). DNA for the CDR3: TGTGCCAGCAGTTACCCGCCCCTTGGCAGGGAGCAGTTCTTC. It is translated as CASSYPPLGREQFF.